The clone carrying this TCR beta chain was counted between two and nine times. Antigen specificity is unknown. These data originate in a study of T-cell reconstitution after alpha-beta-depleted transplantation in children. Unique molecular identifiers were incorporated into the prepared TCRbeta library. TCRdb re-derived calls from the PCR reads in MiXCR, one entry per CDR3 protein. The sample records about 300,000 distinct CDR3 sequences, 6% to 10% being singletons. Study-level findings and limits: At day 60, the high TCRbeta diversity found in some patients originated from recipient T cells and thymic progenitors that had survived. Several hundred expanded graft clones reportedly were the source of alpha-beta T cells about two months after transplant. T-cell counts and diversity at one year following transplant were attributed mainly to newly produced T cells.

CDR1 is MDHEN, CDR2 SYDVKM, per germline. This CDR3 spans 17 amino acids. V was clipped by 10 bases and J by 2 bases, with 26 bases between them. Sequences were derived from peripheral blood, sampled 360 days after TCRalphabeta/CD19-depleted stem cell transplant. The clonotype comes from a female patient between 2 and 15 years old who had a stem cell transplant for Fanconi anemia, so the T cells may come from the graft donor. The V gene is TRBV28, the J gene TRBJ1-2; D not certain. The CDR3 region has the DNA TGTGCCACCCGACTGGGCTATGGCAAAGTTATAAACTATGGCTACACCTTC. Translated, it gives CATRLGYGKVINYGYTF.